The clone carrying this TCR beta chain was seen a few times. Its specificity is not known. This sample stems from a study of T-cell memory formation after mild COVID-19. Points from the study as a whole: The main location of contracting CD4+ clones was CM and EM, and that of contracting CD8+ clones was EMRA. CD4/CD8 balance held among clones contracting day 15 to 85, and later expanders leaned CD4+.

The CDR3 is made up of 13 amino acids. The V gene lost 7 bases and the J gene lost 3 bases, with 10 bases spanning the gap. TCRdb reanalysed the 5' RACE reads using MiXCR and keeps one entry per CDR3 protein. Of under 350,000 distinct CDR3 sequences in the sample, around 16% were seen once. The rearrangement links TRBV12-3 or TRBV12-4 to TRBJ1-3, with D unresolved. This receptor was taken from a man between 18 and 35 years old who had mild COVID-19 (a few samples of this study predate the infection). Cell type and time point are not known. The sample taken for sequencing was PBMCs or a T cell subset sorted from them (not recorded which). This CDR3 reads CASMGNGGNTIYF. Here the CDR3 DNA reads TGTGCCAGCATGGGTAACGGTGGAAACACCATATATTTT.